This T cell receptor beta chain came from a study of T cell repertoires in cytomegalovirus infection. Germline CDR1 is DFQATT and CDR2 is SNEGSKA (reference sequence). This CDR3 spans 14 amino acids. With 5 bases clipped from V and 0 bases from J, the junction kept 2 bases outside the gene matches. TCRdb used MiXCR to reprocess the reads, holding one entry per CDR3 protein. Here the sample spans hundreds of thousands of distinct CDR3 sequences, under 40% being singletons. A note on this clonotype: Its antigen is unknown.

Material: cultured CD8+ T cells from PBMCs, obtained from culture after CMV antigen stimulation. The chain links TRBV20-1 to TRBJ1-5; TRBD1 agrees at 9 bases. This TCR was sampled from a human donor in good health (CMV status not recorded). Some clones in this sample may be carry-over from other donors' samples. CDR3 protein: CSARTGDSNQPQHF. For the CDR3, the DNA is TGCAGTGCTCGGACAGGGGATAGCAATCAGCCCCAGCATTTT.